The 9 T cell receptor beta chains presented below share a single source sample, sequenced in a study. TCRdb recomputed calls from the 5' RACE reads with MiXCR, one row per CDR3 protein. The sample lists 5,000 to 6,500 distinct CDR3 sequences; around 64% were seen once. The sequenced sample was tumor-infiltrating memory CD4+ T cells sorted from the breast tumor. Noted subset: memory CD4+ T cells, CD4+CD45RO+CD25-. The origin of the receptors is a female donor with breast cancer.

This clonotype was detected only a few times. This chain links TRBV10-1 with TRBJ1-1; no reliable D call. The CDR3 is made up of 17 amino acids. Germline CDR1 is WNHNN and CDR2 is SYGVQD (reference sequence). The V end was cut by 10 bases, the J end by 4 bases, with 28 bases between. In DNA, the CDR3 is TGCGCCACCCTCTCCTCAAAGCGGTTCCGGACCGGCACTGAAGCTTTCTTT. Amino acid sequence: CATLSSKRFRTGTEAFF.

The CDR3 sequence: CSAYGGGTEAFF. Written as DNA, the CDR3 is TGCAGCGCCTACGGGGGGGGGACTGAAGCTTTCTTT. The chain links TRBV29-1 to TRBJ1-1; D might be TRBD1 (5 bases). Germline V gives CDR1 SQVTM, CDR2 ANQGSEA. V was clipped by 7 bases and J by 5 bases, with 14 bases between them. The CDR3 covers 12 residues. Looking up the rest from reference TRBV29-1 and TRBJ1-1 gives the full variable domain: SAVISQKPSRDICQRGTSLTIQCQVDSQVTMMFWYRQQPGQSLTLIATANQGSEATYESGFVIDKFPISRPNLTFSTLTVSNMSPEDSSIYLCSAYGGGTEAFFGQGTRLTVV.

The rearrangement joins TRBV6-5 to TRBJ2-7; a possible D gene is TRBD1 (5 bases). Trimming stripped 8 bases from V and 4 bases from J, with 15 bases between. CDR3 length equals 13 residues. Germline V gene sequence: CDR1 MNHEY, CDR2 SVGAGI. CDR3 loop: CASWGQLKYEQYF. CDR3 DNA: TGTGCCAGCTGGGGCCAGCTTAAGTACGAGCAGTACTTC.

The V gene is TRBV6-2 or TRBV6-3, the J gene TRBJ2-1, with 11 bases matching TRBD1. The germline CDR1 and CDR2 sequences are MNHEY and SVGEGT. CDR3 size: 13 residues. Trimming at V came to 11 bases and at J to 7 bases, leaving 7 bases not matched to a gene. The CDR3 region has the DNA TGTGCCGCTCGGGACAGGGGGTTGAATGAGCAGTTCTTC. Protein sequence: CAARDRGLNEQFF.

The chain combines TRBV4-1 with TRBJ2-2; D may be TRBD1 or TRBD2 (6 bases each). CDR3 size: 15 residues. V lost 5 bases and J lost 6, with 16 bases in between. Germline V lookup: CDR1 MGHRA, CDR2 YSYEKL. The CDR3 nucleotides are TGCGCCAGCAGCTACCAGGAGGGGGGCTCCGGGGAGCTGTTTTTT. Amino acid sequence: CASSYQEGGSGELFF.

With regard to this clonotype: A read error is likely, as this CDR3 ends without the conserved phenylalanine or tryptophan. No DNA is shown, since the ends of the CDR3 on it are uncertain; the CDR3 is the one TCRdb lists. The chain employs TRBV6-1 and TRBJ1-3. Per the germline V gene, CDR1 is MNHNS and CDR2 is SASEGT. The CDR3 spans 9 amino acids, including both terminal residues. CDR3: CASTRSRLA.

This clonotype was found a few times. V and J are TRBV12-3 or TRBV12-4 and TRBJ2-2; the D is unclear. Trimming pared 1 base from V and 4 bases from J, leaving 7 bases between. This CDR3 is built from 14 residues. Here the CDR3 reads CASSLVGVTGELFF. The CDR3 DNA reads as TGTGCCAGCAGTTTAGTGGGCGTCACCGGGGAGCTGTTTTTT.

As concerns this clonotype: At one of its ends the junction is not consistent with the germline gene, which may arise from a read error. V and J are TRBV20-1 and TRBJ2-1, with TRBD2 matching over 11 bases. The CDR3 has 13 residues. Germline CDR1 is DFQATT and CDR2 is SNEGSKA (reference sequence). This CDR3 reads CSTSGRYHNEQFF. The CDR3 nucleotides are TGCAGTACTAGCGGGAGATACCACAATGAGCAGTTCTTC.

The DNA of the CDR3 is TGTGCCAGCAGCCCCGCGGACAGGGGCCCATTCTACGAGCAGTACTTC. It specifies CASSPADRGPFYEQYF. The J gene is TRBJ2-7, the V gene TRBV12-3 or TRBV12-4, with 9 bases identical to TRBD1. The junction had 12 bases not matched to a gene; V was cut back by 6 bases and J by 3 bases. This CDR3 has 16 amino acids.